These 10 T cell receptor beta chains share one sample of origin, sequenced in a study of blood T cell repertoires in COVID-19. TCRdb keeps only in-frame clones here, not all; method: immunoSEQ multiplex PCR. This repertoire shows 250,000 to 350,000 clones, around 90% found once; its top ten account for 6% to 7%. The sample consisted of PBMCs or T cells enriched from blood (not recorded which). These receptors were taken from a middle-aged woman who had recovered from COVID-19.

The chain links TRBV21-1 to TRBJ2-3; the table's D call TRBD1 went unverified against the DNA. TRBV21-1 is listed as a pseudogene. The CDR3 totals 19 residues. CDR3 nucleotides: TGTGCCAGCAGCAAGCAAGACAGGGGCTTAGACACACACACAGATACGCAGTATTTT. Translated, it gives CASSKQDRGLDTHTDTQYF.

The CDR3 loop is CASSEAGGGPQHF. The DNA for the CDR3 is TGTGCCAGCAGTGAAGCGGGAGGAGGGCCCCAGCATTTT. This chain connects TRBV2 to TRBJ1-5; D remains ambiguous. V lost 0 bases and J 9 bases, leaving 9 bases between the germline ends. CDR3 length: 13 residues. Germline assignment: CDR1 SNHLY and CDR2 FYNNEI. Full variable domain (outside the CDR3, taken from reference TRBV2 and TRBJ1-5): EPEVTQTPSHQVTQMGQEVILRCVPISNHLYFYWYRQILGQKVEFLVSFYNNEISEKSEIFDDQFSVERPDGSNFTLKIRSTKLEDSAMYFCASSEAGGGPQHFGDGTRLSIL.

The V gene is TRBV11-2, the J gene TRBJ2-3; D possibly corresponds to TRBD1 (5 bases). Germline V gives CDR1 SGHAT, CDR2 FQNNGV. Deletions cut 4 bases from V and 2 bases from J, with 13 bases between. The CDR3 is 15 amino acids. The CDR3 nucleotides are TGTGCCAGCAGCTCGAGACAGAAAACCACAGATACGCAGTATTTT. Translating it yields CASSSRQKTTDTQYF.

This clone was counted between two and nine times. This rearrangement joins TRBV19 to TRBJ1-2; weak D call: TRBD1 (5 bases). V lost 1 base and J lost 8, with 11 bases in between. CDR3 length equals 13 residues. CDR1 and CDR2 from the germline V gene are LNHDA and SQIVND (reference sequence). The CDR3 DNA sequence: TGTGCCAGTAGTATAGCGGGGGAACGCGGCTACACCTTC. It is translated as CASSIAGERGYTF. Based on the CDR3 plus reference TRBV19 and TRBJ1-2, the full variable domain is DGGITQSPKYLFRKEGQNVTLSCEQNLNHDAMYWYRQDPGQGLRLIYYSQIVNDFQKGDIAEGYSVSREKKESFPLTVTSAQKNPTAFYLCASSIAGERGYTFGSGTRLTVV.

The V gene is TRBV19, the J gene TRBJ1-1; tentative D call: TRBD1 (6 bases). The CDR3 is made up of 16 amino acids. Germline lookup yields CDR1 LNHDA and CDR2 SQIVND (reference sequence). V was cut by 7 bases and J by 10 bases, with 28 bases left in between. CDR3 amino acids: CASTTKVGSGESGAFF. The CDR3 nucleotides read TGTGCCAGTACTACTAAGGTTGGGTCAGGGGAAAGTGGAGCTTTCTTT.

The genes are TRBV2 and TRBJ2-3, with a weak D call TRBD2 (6 bases). Trimming stripped 5 bases from V and 0 bases from J, with 15 bases between. Germline loops: CDR1 SNHLY, CDR2 FYNNEI. The CDR3 spans 16 residues. The CDR3 nucleotides are TGTGCCAGCAGTATCCGCGGGGCGGGTAGCACAGATACGCAGTATTTT. This encodes CASSIRGAGSTDTQYF.

The chain combines TRBV10-3 with TRBJ2-7; 10 nucleotides match TRBD2. V lost 6 bases to trimming and J lost 3 bases; unmatched junction nucleotides: 5. Germline V gives CDR1 ENHRY, CDR2 SYGVKD. The CDR3 totals 14 residues. The CDR3 bases are TGTGCCATCAGGGGGACTAGCGAGAGCTACGAGCAGTACTTC. Encoded protein: CAIRGTSESYEQYF.

The chain joins TRBV20-1 to TRBJ2-1; D ambiguous. Germline V CDR1 and CDR2: DFQATT, SNEGSKA (reference sequence). Trimming removed 3 bases at V and 4 bases at J, with 10 bases between. The CDR3 is 13 residues long. CDR3 in DNA: TGCAGTGCTAGTGACTTCCTTTACAATGAGCAGTTCTTC. It translates to CSASDFLYNEQFF.

The genes are TRBV30 and TRBJ1-2; D perhaps matches TRBD1 (6 bases). Trimming removed 3 bases at V and 4 bases at J, with 12 bases between. The length of the CDR3 is 13 residues. The germline V gene has CDR1 GTSNPN and CDR2 SVGIG (reference sequence). The CDR3 reads CAWSSGVAYGYTF. The CDR3 DNA follows: TGTGCCTGGAGCTCAGGGGTAGCCTATGGCTACACCTTC.

The rearrangement links TRBV27 to TRBJ1-2; D possibly corresponds to TRBD1 (5 bases). Trimming removed 5 bases from V and 8 bases from J, with 18 bases in between. CDR1 and CDR2 (germline): MNHEY, SMNVEV (reference sequence). The CDR3 contains 14 residues. The CDR3 loop is CASSPLGTEYGYTF. CDR3 nucleotide sequence: TGTGCCAGCAGTCCACTTGGGACTGAATACGGCTACACCTTC.